The clone carrying this T cell receptor (beta chain) was detected once. This specimen comes from a study of OX40 agonist ivuxolimab in advanced cancers. TCRdb's table, derived via immunoSEQ multiplex PCR, lists solely in-frame clones and lacks some. The sample comprises more than 20,000 clones, under 95% of which are singletons, and around 50% rests with the top ten. The clonotype comes from an adult with an advanced solid tumor such as melanoma, head and neck, liver or kidney cancer. The material sequenced was CD4+ or CD8+ T cells sorted from blood, taken in a trial of the OX40 agonist ivuxolimab.

CDR3 protein: CASSQDNTYQETQYF. CDR3 DNA: TGCGCCAGCAGCCAAGATAATACCTACCAAGAGACCCAGTACTTC. The rearrangement uses TRBV4-1 and TRBJ2-5; D remains ambiguous. Per germline, CDR1 MGHRA and CDR2 YSYEKL. The CDR3 is 15 residues long. Trimming took off 0 bases at V and 0 bases at J, with 8 bases between the two ends.